This T cell receptor beta chain emerged from a study of cytomegalovirus exposure and HLA in healthy donors. Study in general: Tens of millions of unique TCRs, all from HLA-typed donors, were included in an early release of the data.

Broader study findings: The sole available immune exposure information was CMV serostatus. Associated with cytomegalovirus, according to the listing, were some 180 TCR beta chains.

The CDR3 has 16 amino acids. Trimming took off 4 bases at V and 4 bases at J, with 14 bases between the two ends. Germline CDR1 reads MDHEN; CDR2 reads SYDVKM. PCR involved 60 Vbeta and 13 Jbeta primers. Sequencing used immunoSEQ multiplex PCR; TCRdb keeps in-frame clones, though not all of them. The sample shows tens of thousands of clones, around three fifths of them seen only once. As regards this clone: Its antigen is undetermined.

The sequence was collected from a woman in her fifties or sixties in good health and CMV-seropositive. What was sequenced was PBMCs. V usage is TRBV28 and J usage is TRBJ1-6, with D possibly being TRBD1 (5 bases). CDR3: CASSSPGKGYNSPLHF. CDR3 nucleotides: TGTGCCAGCAGTTCCCCAGGGAAGGGTTATAATTCACCCCTCCACTTT.